Below are 19 T cell receptor beta chains sequenced from a single sample in a study of pediatric ulcerative colitis. The rectum was sampled with one to two pinch biopsies at colonoscopy. Method: immunoSEQ multiplex PCR; TCRdb's copy keeps in-frame clones and lacks some. Of under 50,000 clones in the sample, around 78% were seen once. The sequenced material came from gut tissue. Receptors originate from a girl aged 10 to 17 with moderate ulcerative colitis.

The gene calls are TRBV5-6 and TRBJ2-4, with D unclear. CDR3 length equals 14 residues. Trimming pared 4 bases from V and 1 base from J, leaving 9 bases between. Germline V lookup: CDR1 SGHDT, CDR2 YYEEEE. The CDR3 reads CASSQPAAKNIQYF. The CDR3 DNA follows: TGTGCCAGCAGCCAACCGGCGGCCAAAAACATTCAGTACTTC.

The genes are TRBV5-1 and TRBJ2-2, with D possibly matching TRBD2 (5 bases). CDR3 length equals 13 residues. From germline, CDR1 is SGHRS and CDR2 YFSETQ. V gave up 9 bases and J gave up 6 bases, with 15 bases separating them. This chain's CDR3 is CATCEGAAGELFF. CDR3 bases: TGCGCCACCTGCGAGGGCGCGGCCGGGGAGCTGTTTTTT.

The rearrangement uses TRBV28 and TRBJ2-7, with D perhaps matching TRBD1 (6 bases). The CDR3 length is 17 residues. Looked up from germline, CDR1 is MDHEN and CDR2 is SYDVKM. V was clipped by 7 bases and J by 4 bases, with 26 bases between them. Here the CDR3 DNA reads TGTGCCAGCACCAAACCGCAGGGGTTTGACTCTGTTTACGAGCAGTACTTC. This sequence encodes CASTKPQGFDSVYEQYF. Drawing the rest from reference TRBV28 and TRBJ2-7, the complete variable domain is DVKVTQSSRYLVKRTGEKVFLECVQDMDHENMFWYRQDPGLGLRLIYFSYDVKMKEKGDIPEGYSVSREKKERFSLILESASTNQTSMYLCASTKPQGFDSVYEQYFGPGTRLTVT.

This clone was seen only a few times. J is TRBJ1-1 and V is TRBV6-1, with no clear D. Trimming took off 2 bases at V and 1 base at J, with 5 bases between the two ends. This CDR3 spans 13 amino acids. Germline CDR1 is MNHNS and CDR2 is SASEGT. CDR3 sequence: CASSELKNTEAFF. CDR3 DNA: TGTGCCAGCAGTGAACTAAAGAACACTGAAGCTTTCTTT.

The chain employs TRBV6-1 and TRBJ1-4; D ambiguous. Trimming cost V 5 bases and J 5 bases, with 9 bases left between them. The CDR3 has 13 amino acids. Germline CDR1 reads MNHNS; CDR2 reads SASEGT. This chain's CDR3 is CASSSRPNEKLFF. The CDR3 coding sequence is TGTGCCAGCAGTTCCCGACCGAATGAAAAACTGTTTTTT.

CDR3 sequence: CASSHPQGEPQHF. The DNA for the CDR3 is TGCGCCAGCAGCCACCCACAGGGAGAGCCCCAGCATTTT. The chain combines TRBV4-1 with TRBJ1-5; D is perhaps TRBD1 (6 bases). CDR3 size: 13 residues. CDR1 is MGHRA, CDR2 YSYEKL, per germline. V was pared by 3 bases and J by 8 bases, with 11 bases between.

The chain employs TRBV6-5 and TRBJ2-7; the D is unclear. The V and J ends lost 0 bases and 5 bases respectively, with 14 bases between them. The CDR3 covers 15 residues. Germline CDR1 MNHEY, CDR2 SVGAGI. The DNA of the CDR3 is TGTGCCAGCAGTTACTCGTCGAACTATCTGGACGAGCAGTACTTC. Encoded protein: CASSYSSNYLDEQYF.

The table lists this clone with a few counts. The J gene is TRBJ2-3, the V gene TRBV19; possibly TRBD1 or TRBD2 for D (7 bases each). Germline V CDR1 and CDR2: LNHDA, SQIVND (reference sequence). The CDR3 runs to 14 residues. The V and J ends lost 7 bases and 4 bases respectively, with 15 bases between them. In DNA form, the CDR3 reads TGTGCCAGTACTACTCAGGGGGGGTCAGATACGCAGTATTTT. Translating it yields CASTTQGGSDTQYF.

V gene TRBV10-1 combines with J gene TRBJ2-7; the D is unclear. Trimming pared 0 bases from V and 6 bases from J, leaving 6 bases between. Germline CDR1 WNHNN, CDR2 SYGVQD (reference sequence). The CDR3 has 12 amino acids. The CDR3 region is CASSESRSEQYF. CDR3 sequence (DNA): TGCGCCAGCAGTGAGTCGCGGAGCGAGCAGTACTTC.

In this sample, this clone turned up once. V gene TRBV7-2 combines with J gene TRBJ1-1; 7 nucleotides agree with TRBD1. The germline gives CDR1 SGHTA, CDR2 FQGNSA. This CDR3 contains 15 residues. V was pared by 1 base and J by 3 bases, with 5 bases of the junction left unmatched. The CDR3 here is CASSLEAGGDTEAFF. The CDR3 nucleotides read TGTGCCAGCAGCTTAGAGGCAGGGGGGGACACTGAAGCTTTCTTT.

J is TRBJ2-7 and V is TRBV18; TRBD2 is a possible D gene (5 bases). Germline V gene sequence: CDR1 KGHSH, CDR2 LQKENI. The CDR3 runs 13 residues. Trimming took 1 base from V and 7 from J, leaving 11 bases between them. CDR3 region: CASSPQGDGEQYF. The CDR3 coding sequence is TGTGCCAGCTCACCACAGGGAGATGGGGAGCAGTACTTC.

The chain uses TRBV2 and TRBJ2-3; D gene ambiguous. From germline, CDR1 is SNHLY and CDR2 FYNNEI. The CDR3 sequence is 12 residues long. The V end lost 3 bases, the J end lost 3 bases, and 4 bases lay between the germline ends. The DNA of the CDR3 is TGTGCCAGCAGTGAGAGTACAGATACGCAGTATTTT. Its translation: CASSESTDTQYF.

The chain joins TRBV2 to TRBJ2-6; D may be TRBD1 or TRBD2 (6 bases each). The germline V and J ends were trimmed by 6 bases and 0 bases, with 12 bases remaining between them. Germline loops: CDR1 SNHLY, CDR2 FYNNEI. The CDR3 extends over 16 amino acids. This CDR3 reads CASRRGALSGANVLTF. Written as DNA, the CDR3 is TGTGCCAGCAGAAGGGGGGCCCTCTCTGGGGCCAACGTCCTGACTTTC. The variable domain in full, with the rest retrieved from reference TRBV2 and TRBJ2-6, is EPEVTQTPSHQVTQMGQEVILRCVPISNHLYFYWYRQILGQKVEFLVSFYNNEISEKSEIFDDQFSVERPDGSNFTLKIRSTKLEDSAMYFCASRRGALSGANVLTFGAGSRLTVL.

The chain links TRBV28 to TRBJ2-3; 8 nucleotides line up with TRBD2. V lost 7 bases, J lost 2 bases, and 8 bases stayed unmatched. This CDR3 is built from 15 residues. Germline CDR1 and CDR2: MDHEN and SYDVKM. CDR3 coding DNA: TGTGCCAGCACCGATAGCGGGATTGTCACAGATACGCAGTATTTT. Translated, it gives CASTDSGIVTDTQYF.

The chain combines TRBV30 with TRBJ2-1, with D perhaps being TRBD1 or TRBD2 (7 bases each). V shed 6 bases and J shed 4 bases, with 19 bases lying between them. The germline CDR1 and CDR2 sequences are GTSNPN and SVGIG (reference sequence). The CDR3 has 15 residues. In DNA, the CDR3 is TGTGCCTGTCCCGGTCGGCAGGGGGGGTACAATGAGCAGTTCTTC. It is translated as CACPGRQGGYNEQFF.

The J gene is TRBJ1-1, the V gene TRBV10-3; TRBD1 is a possible D gene (5 bases). This CDR3 has 13 amino acids. The germline CDR1 and CDR2 sequences are ENHRY and SYGVKD. The V and J ends lost 11 bases and 0 bases respectively, with 13 bases between them. This chain's CDR3 is CASRDRLNTEAFF. The CDR3 coding sequence is TGTGCCTCTAGGGACCGTCTGAACACTGAAGCTTTCTTT.

The genes are TRBV5-8 and TRBJ2-1; D unclear. The V end lost 0 bases, the J end lost 12 bases, and 10 bases lay between the germline ends. This CDR3 spans 12 amino acids. Per the germline V gene, CDR1 is SGHTS and CDR2 is YDEGEE. Written as DNA, the CDR3 is TGTGCCAGCAGCTTGGCCGAGTTATGGCAGTTCTTC. Translation gives CASSLAELWQFF.

This rearrangement joins TRBV19 to TRBJ1-2; the D gene is possibly TRBD1 (5 bases). CDR3 size: 15 residues. Trimming removed 7 bases at V and 0 bases at J, with 15 bases between. The germline V gene encodes CDR1 LNHDA and CDR2 SQIVND (reference sequence). DNA of the CDR3: TGTGCCAGTACCCCAACAGGAGCCCCTAACTATGGCTACACCTTC. It codes for CASTPTGAPNYGYTF.

This clone was observed a single time. The CDR3 DNA follows: TGTGCCAGCAGCTTCGTGGTGGACTCCTACGAGCAGTACTTC. It translates to CASSFVVDSYEQYF. The chain combines TRBV7-2 with TRBJ2-7, with unresolved D. The CDR3 length is 14 residues. Germline lookup yields CDR1 SGHTA and CDR2 FQGNSA. Trimming took off 3 bases at V and 0 bases at J, with 9 bases between the two ends.